The rows below give T cell receptor beta chains drawn from one sample of a study of human T cells and chemical hapten exposure. Via MiXCR, TCRdb re-called the reads, giving one row per CDR3 protein. Of roughly 120,000 distinct CDR3 sequences listed, roughly 8.5% were seen once; the top ten hold about 1.4%. The sample consisted of whole blood. All receptors come from a human donor in good health. Some clones in this sample may be carry-over from other donors' samples. CDR3s include the opening cysteine and the closing phenylalanine or tryptophan. A D gene is named only where the DNA matches it firmly. Expanded clones get a size class; other rows say once, few or many, or leave the size out.

D gene | J gene | V gene | clone size | CDR3 DNA | CDR3 protein
NA | TRBJ1-1 | TRBV6-2/TRBV6-3 | many | TGTGCCAGCAACCCCCTGCAGACACCCAACCCTGAAGCTTTCTTT | CASNPLQTPNPEAFF
NA | TRBJ2-1 | TRBV15 | few | TGTGCCACCAGCAGAGATGCAGGCAACAATGAGCAGTTCTTC | CATSRDAGNNEQFF
NA | TRBJ1-1 | TRBV29-1 | many | TGCAGCGTTGCCGGTCGGAGGGGGACTGAAGCTTTCTTT | CSVAGRRGTEAFF
NA | TRBJ2-2 | TRBV11-2 | many | TGTGCCAGCAGCTTAGGTACAGCCACCGGGGAGCTGTTTTTT | CASSLGTATGELFF
TRBD2 | TRBJ2-3 | TRBV12-3/TRBV12-4 | NA | TGTGCCAGCGGAAGCGGGGGTTCCTCCACAGATACGCAGTATTTT | CASGSGGSSTDTQYF
NA | TRBJ2-7 | TRBV5-4 | few | TGTGCCAGCAGCTTGTCCCCACAGAACTACGAGCAGTACTTC | CASSLSPQNYEQYF
TRBD2 | TRBJ2-3 | TRBV11-3 | few | TGTGCCAGCAGCCCGAGCGGGGGGGCGGGCGCAGATACGCAGTATTTT | CASSPSGGAGADTQYF
NA | TRBJ2-1 | TRBV5-1 | NA | TGCGCCAGCAGACTACAGGGAAAAGTTAACAATGAGCAGTTCTTC | CASRLQGKVNNEQFF
TRBD1 | TRBJ1-5 | TRBV6-5 | many | TGTGCCAGCAGCCATTACAGGGGTAGCAATCAGCCCCAGCATTTT | CASSHYRGSNQPQHF
TRBD2 | TRBJ2-1 | TRBV27 | many | TGTGCCAGCAGCACTGGGGCTAGCGGGATATACAATGAGCAGTTCTTC | CASSTGASGIYNEQFF
TRBD1 | TRBJ2-7 | TRBV29-1 | many | TGCAGCGCTACCCGGAAGGACAGGGCTTACGAGCAGTACTTC | CSATRKDRAYEQYF
NA | TRBJ2-2 | TRBV10-3 | many | TGTGCCATCAGTAGCAGAAACACCGGGGAGCTGTTTTTT | CAISSRNTGELFF
NA | TRBJ2-2 | TRBV6-4 | few | TGTGCCAGCACCGACAGCCCGGGAACCGGGGAGCTGTTTTTT | CASTDSPGTGELFF
NA | TRBJ1-4 | TRBV7-9 | few | TGTGCCAGCAGCTTAGCAGGGGATGAAAAACTGTTTTTT | CASSLAGDEKLFF
NA | TRBJ1-1 | TRBV2 | few | TGTGCCAGCAGTGAAGCTACCCTTGGTGCGTACGGCACTGAAGCTTTCTTT | CASSEATLGAYGTEAFF
NA | TRBJ1-1 | TRBV29-1 | NA | TGCAGCGTACAGGGAAGGGAGGACACTGAAGCTTTCTTT | CSVQGREDTEAFF
NA | TRBJ2-7 | TRBV12-3/TRBV12-4 | NA | TGTGCCAGCAGTTTAAGACCGGGACTTCGATCCTACGAGCAGTACTTC | CASSLRPGLRSYEQYF
TRBD2 | TRBJ2-1 | TRBV7-9 | NA | TGTGCCAGCAGCTTACTAGCGGGGGGTTATGAGCAGTTCTTC | CASSLLAGGYEQFF
NA | TRBJ1-5 | TRBV4-2 | NA | TGTGCCAGCAGCCAAGTAGAGGATCAGCCCCAGCATTTT | CASSQVEDQPQHF
NA | TRBJ1-2 | TRBV15 | many | TGTGCCACCAGCCCCCCAACGACACTTTCCTATGGCTACACCTTC | CATSPPTTLSYGYTF
NA | TRBJ2-4 | TRBV11-2 | NA | TGTGCCAGCACCCGCCGGAGTCCGGCCAAAAACATTCAGTACTTC | CASTRRSPAKNIQYF
NA | TRBJ2-2 | TRBV18 | NA | TGTGCCAGCTCACCACCGGGACGGATCTTATCCGGGGAGCTGTTTTTT | CASSPPGRILSGELFF
TRBD2 | TRBJ2-1 | TRBV7-9 | NA | TGTGCCAGGAGCCGGGGGGAACACAATGAGCAGTTCTTC | CARSRGEHNEQFF
TRBD2 | TRBJ2-1 | TRBV6-1 | many | TGTGCCAGCAGTGTGGAGGGAGGGTCCTACAATGAGCAGTTCTTC | CASSVEGGSYNEQFF
NA | TRBJ2-7 | TRBV11-1 | NA | TGTGCCAGCAGCGAGGGATCCGCCTACGAGCAGTACTTC | CASSEGSAYEQYF
TRBD1 | TRBJ2-2 | TRBV4-3 | few | TGCGCCAGCAGCCAAGGACAGGGTGGAAGAACCGGGGAGCTGTTTTTT | CASSQGQGGRTGELFF
TRBD2 | TRBJ2-7 | TRBV5-8 | NA | TGTGCCAGCAGCTTGGGATGGGTAGCGGGAGATTCGGGATCCTACGAGCAGTACTTC | CASSLGWVAGDSGSYEQYF
NA | TRBJ1-2 | TRBV2 | many | TGTGCCAGCAGTGAAGTGCAGGGGCAATATGGCTACACCTTC | CASSEVQGQYGYTF
NA | TRBJ1-1 | TRBV7-2 | many | TGTGCCAGCAGCCCTGGACCGAGTATGAACACTGAAGCTTTCTTT | CASSPGPSMNTEAFF
NA | TRBJ2-5 | TRBV12-3/TRBV12-4 | NA | TGTGCCAGCAGTTTGGGGGATAGGCCCGGAGTGGAGACCCAGTACTTC | CASSLGDRPGVETQYF
TRBD2 | TRBJ2-1 | TRBV27 | NA | TGTGCCAGCAGTCTCGCCCGGGGGGGCAATGAGCAGTTCTTC | CASSLARGGNEQFF
TRBD2 | TRBJ2-1 | TRBV9 | few | TGTGCCAGCAGCGTAGTAGCGGGGACCCACAATGAGCAGTTCTTC | CASSVVAGTHNEQFF
NA | TRBJ1-1 | TRBV7-9 | many | TGTGCCAGCAGCTTTAGGGGGGGGGACACTGAAGCTTTCTTT | CASSFRGGDTEAFF
NA | TRBJ2-1 | TRBV10-3 | few | TGTGCCATCAGTGGGGACTCGAATGAGCAGTTCTTC | CAISGDSNEQFF
TRBD1 | TRBJ1-1 | TRBV27 | NA | TGTGCCAGCAGTCCGAGGACAGGAGGACTGAACACTGAAGCTTTCTTT | CASSPRTGGLNTEAFF
TRBD2 | TRBJ2-3 | TRBV7-3 | many | TGTGCCAGCAGTTTCGCCGGGGGGAACACAGATACGCAGTATTTT | CASSFAGGNTDTQYF
TRBD2 | TRBJ2-7 | TRBV11-2 | many | TGTGCCAGCAGCTACGGGACTAACTCCTACGAGCAGTACTTC | CASSYGTNSYEQYF
NA | TRBJ1-6 | TRBV7-2 | NA | TGTGCCAGCAGCTTAGGGGGGTCCTATAATTCACCCCTCCACTTT | CASSLGGSYNSPLHF
NA | TRBJ2-3 | TRBV7-9 | NA | TGTGCCAGCAGCCCCCGAGGACTGGGATCCATCCCAGATACGCAGTATTTT | CASSPRGLGSIPDTQYF
NA | TRBJ2-7 | TRBV29-1 | many | TGCAGCGTTGAAAAGGGCCAGGGCTACGAGCAGTACTTC | CSVEKGQGYEQYF